This is a list of T cell receptor beta chains from one sample in a study of T cells in Graves' hyperthyroidism and ophthalmopathy. TCRdb re-called the multiplex PCR reads through MiXCR, storing one row per CDR3 protein. Among hundreds of thousands of distinct CDR3 sequences listed, approximately 15% were seen once. The sequenced sample was blood. These receptor sequences come from a woman aged 55-69 years with Graves' ophthalmopathy. Both conserved end residues are part of each CDR3. Each record gives: V gene, J gene, CDR3 protein.

V gene: TRBV15
J gene: TRBJ2-1
CDR3 protein: CATSRTGPTSSYNEQFF

V gene: TRBV2
J gene: TRBJ2-5
CDR3 protein: CASSENRAGPLQETQYF

V gene: TRBV2
J gene: TRBJ1-6
CDR3 protein: CASSEGRARGPLHF

V gene: TRBV7-2
J gene: TRBJ2-5
CDR3 protein: CASSLEFGIAGQETQYF

V gene: TRBV7-2
J gene: TRBJ2-7
CDR3 protein: CASSFDRRWQYF

V gene: TRBV27
J gene: TRBJ2-3
CDR3 protein: CASARTHDADTQYF

V gene: TRBV18
J gene: TRBJ1-1
CDR3 protein: CASSPRREDTEAFF

V gene: TRBV30
J gene: TRBJ1-1
CDR3 protein: CAWSVSTPEAFF

V gene: TRBV5-8
J gene: TRBJ2-7
CDR3 protein: CASSPRRTGGVYEQYF

V gene: TRBV20-1
J gene: TRBJ2-7
CDR3 protein: CSAGTRGYEQYF

V gene: TRBV5-4
J gene: TRBJ2-5
CDR3 protein: CASSYPDLTRETQYF

V gene: TRBV5-1
J gene: TRBJ1-6
CDR3 protein: CASSSRDSPLHF

V gene: TRBV7-2
J gene: TRBJ1-5
CDR3 protein: CASSLALGVGQPQHF

V gene: TRBV20-1
J gene: TRBJ2-1
CDR3 protein: CSARTLAGVSYNEQFF

V gene: TRBV20-1
J gene: TRBJ2-5
CDR3 protein: CSASRGLAEETQYF

V gene: TRBV24-1
J gene: TRBJ2-1
CDR3 protein: CATSDSGREFF

V gene: TRBV4-1
J gene: TRBJ2-1
CDR3 protein: CASSHTPGLDNEQFF

V gene: TRBV6-1
J gene: TRBJ2-7
CDR3 protein: CASSTRKRGLQAYEQYF

V gene: TRBV20-1
J gene: TRBJ1-1
CDR3 protein: CSARFLINTEAFF

V gene: TRBV12-3/TRBV12-4
J gene: TRBJ1-5
CDR3 protein: CASSSQGEGQPQHF

V gene: TRBV24-1
J gene: TRBJ2-5
CDR3 protein: CATSEPPSETQYF

V gene: TRBV5-1
J gene: TRBJ1-2
CDR3 protein: CASSLGRGDYGYTF

V gene: TRBV11-2
J gene: TRBJ1-3
CDR3 protein: CASSHKTGVPFSGNTIYF

V gene: TRBV7-9
J gene: TRBJ1-6
CDR3 protein: CASSQGADSPLHF

V gene: TRBV20-1
J gene: TRBJ2-3
CDR3 protein: CSAGRGSTDTQYF

V gene: TRBV27
J gene: TRBJ2-7
CDR3 protein: CASSLLGAEQYF

V gene: TRBV7-2
J gene: TRBJ2-3
CDR3 protein: CASSFGRLRDTQYF

V gene: TRBV20-1
J gene: TRBJ2-5
CDR3 protein: CSVSEGSETQYF

V gene: TRBV7-8
J gene: TRBJ2-5
CDR3 protein: CASSLVGSGGMTQTQYF

V gene: TRBV6-4
J gene: TRBJ1-1
CDR3 protein: CASSDSGTAEAFF

V gene: TRBV2
J gene: TRBJ1-1
CDR3 protein: CASTGQGLNTEAFF

V gene: TRBV15
J gene: TRBJ2-1
CDR3 protein: CATSRDLTSREQFF

V gene: TRBV27
J gene: TRBJ1-4
CDR3 protein: CASSLYGRQESNEKLFF

V gene: TRBV12-5
J gene: TRBJ2-7
CDR3 protein: CASGFPPRTVTYEQYF

V gene: TRBV20-1
J gene: TRBJ2-7
CDR3 protein: CSARDLLDRNPYEQYF

V gene: TRBV27
J gene: TRBJ2-5
CDR3 protein: CASSTIGPTQETQYF

V gene: TRBV7-2
J gene: TRBJ2-3
CDR3 protein: CASSSGRVSTDTQYF

V gene: TRBV6-1
J gene: TRBJ1-4
CDR3 protein: CASSQQGSEKLFF

V gene: TRBV7-2
J gene: TRBJ1-1
CDR3 protein: CASSKYTGFNTEAFF

V gene: TRBV10-3
J gene: TRBJ2-1
CDR3 protein: CASSSRLAGGNYHYNEQFF

V gene: TRBV24-1
J gene: TRBJ2-1
CDR3 protein: CATSDRLNEQFF

V gene: TRBV30
J gene: TRBJ1-1
CDR3 protein: CAWSVNTEAFF

V gene: TRBV7-7
J gene: TRBJ1-1
CDR3 protein: CASSSRGPSNTEAFF